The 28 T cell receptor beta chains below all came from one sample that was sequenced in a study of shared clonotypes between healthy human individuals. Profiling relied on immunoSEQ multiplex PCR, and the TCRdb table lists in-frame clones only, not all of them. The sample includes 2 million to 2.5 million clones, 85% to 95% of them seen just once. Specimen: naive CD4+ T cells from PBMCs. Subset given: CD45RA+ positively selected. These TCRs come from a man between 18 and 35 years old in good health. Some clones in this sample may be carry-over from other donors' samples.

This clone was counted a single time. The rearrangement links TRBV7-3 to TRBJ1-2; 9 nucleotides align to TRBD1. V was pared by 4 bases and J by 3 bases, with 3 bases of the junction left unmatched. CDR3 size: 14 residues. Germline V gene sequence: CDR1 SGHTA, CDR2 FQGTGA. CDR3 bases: TGTGCCAGCAGCTCGGGACAGGGACACTATGGCTACACCTTC. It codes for CASSSGQGHYGYTF.

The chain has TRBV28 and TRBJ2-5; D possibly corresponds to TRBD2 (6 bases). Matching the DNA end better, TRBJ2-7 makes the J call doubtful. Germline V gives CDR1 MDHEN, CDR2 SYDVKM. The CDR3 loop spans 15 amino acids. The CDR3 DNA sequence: TGTGCCAGCAGCAGGACTTATGGAGGGACCTACGAGCAGTACTTC. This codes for CASSRTYGGTYEQYF.

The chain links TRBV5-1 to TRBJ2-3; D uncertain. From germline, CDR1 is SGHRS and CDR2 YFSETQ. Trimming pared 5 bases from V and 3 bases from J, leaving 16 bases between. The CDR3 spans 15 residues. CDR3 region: CASSPLGTKTDTQYF. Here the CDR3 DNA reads TGCGCCAGCAGTCCTCTGGGTACTAAAACAGATACGCAGTATTTT.

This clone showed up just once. This chain's CDR3 is CASGSGTADNEKLFF. CDR3 nucleotides: TGCGCCAGCGGCTCAGGGACGGCGGATAATGAAAAACTGTTTTTT. V is TRBV5-1 and J is TRBJ1-4, with a tentative D call TRBD1 (5 bases). This CDR3 is built from 15 residues. V gave up 7 bases and J gave up 4 bases, with 17 bases separating them. The germline CDR1 and CDR2 sequences are SGHRS and YFSETQ.

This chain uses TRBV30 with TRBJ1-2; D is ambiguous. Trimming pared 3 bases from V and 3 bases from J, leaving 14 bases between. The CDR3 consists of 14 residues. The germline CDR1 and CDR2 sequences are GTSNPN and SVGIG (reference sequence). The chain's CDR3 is CAWRFVPVDYGYTF. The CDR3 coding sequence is TGTGCCTGGAGGTTCGTTCCCGTGGACTATGGCTACACCTTC.

The CDR3: CASSRGQSSYEQYF. CDR3 DNA: TGTGCCAGCAGCCGGGGACAGAGCTCCTACGAGCAGTACTTC. This rearrangement joins TRBV7-9 to TRBJ2-7; 7 bases agree with TRBD1. The CDR3 extends over 14 amino acids. The germline V gene encodes CDR1 SEHNR and CDR2 FQNEAQ (reference sequence). V dropped 5 bases and J dropped 0; count of bases not matched to a gene: 4.

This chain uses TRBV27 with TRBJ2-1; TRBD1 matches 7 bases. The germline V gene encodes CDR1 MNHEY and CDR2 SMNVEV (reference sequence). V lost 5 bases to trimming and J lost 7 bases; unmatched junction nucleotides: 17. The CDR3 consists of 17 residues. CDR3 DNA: TGTGCCAGCAGTCCCTTGGCACCGGGACAGTATAATAATGAGCAGTTCTTC. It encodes CASSPLAPGQYNNEQFF.

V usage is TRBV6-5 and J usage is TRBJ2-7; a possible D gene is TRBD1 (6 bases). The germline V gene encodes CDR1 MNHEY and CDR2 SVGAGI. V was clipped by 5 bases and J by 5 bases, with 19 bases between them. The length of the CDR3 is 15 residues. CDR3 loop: CASSGTGPRRDEQYF. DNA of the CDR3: TGTGCCAGCAGTGGCACAGGGCCAAGGCGGGACGAGCAGTACTTC.

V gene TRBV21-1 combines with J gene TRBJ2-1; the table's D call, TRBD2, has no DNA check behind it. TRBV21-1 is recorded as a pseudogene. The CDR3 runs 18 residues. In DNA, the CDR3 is TGTGCCAGCAGCAAAAGGGCTAGCGGGAGAAACCCGCAGAACGAGCAGTTCTTC. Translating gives CASSKRASGRNPQNEQFF.

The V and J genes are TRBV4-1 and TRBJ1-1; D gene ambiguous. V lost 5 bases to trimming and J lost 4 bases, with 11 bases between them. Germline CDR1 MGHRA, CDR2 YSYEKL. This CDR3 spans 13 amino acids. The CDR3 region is CASSSRPSTEAFF. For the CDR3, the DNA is TGCGCCAGCAGCTCAAGACCTAGCACTGAAGCTTTCTTT.

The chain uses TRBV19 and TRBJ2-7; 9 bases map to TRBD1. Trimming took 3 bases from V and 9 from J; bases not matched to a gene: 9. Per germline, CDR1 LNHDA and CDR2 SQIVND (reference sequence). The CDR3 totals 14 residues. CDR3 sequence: CASSITGTGKGQYF. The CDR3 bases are TGTGCCAGTAGTATTACCGGGACAGGGAAGGGGCAGTACTTC.

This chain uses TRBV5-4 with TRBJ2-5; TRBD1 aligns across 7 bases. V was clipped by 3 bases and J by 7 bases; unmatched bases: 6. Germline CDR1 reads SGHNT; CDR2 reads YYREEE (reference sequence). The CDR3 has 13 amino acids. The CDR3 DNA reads TGTGCCAGCAGCTCCACAGGGGTAGGGACCCAGTACTTC. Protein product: CASSSTGVGTQYF.

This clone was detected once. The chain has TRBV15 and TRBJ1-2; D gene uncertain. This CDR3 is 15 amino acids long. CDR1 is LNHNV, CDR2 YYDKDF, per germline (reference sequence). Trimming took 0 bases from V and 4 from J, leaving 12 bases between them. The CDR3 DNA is TGTGCCACCAGCAGAGATTTAGGACCCTTCTATGGCTACACCTTC. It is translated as CATSRDLGPFYGYTF. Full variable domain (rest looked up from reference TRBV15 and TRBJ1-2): DAMVIQNPRYQVTQFGKPVTLSCSQTLNHNVMYWYQQKSSQAPKLLFHYYDKDFNNEADTPDNFQSRRPNTSFCFLDIRSPGLGDTAMYLCATSRDLGPFYGYTFGSGTRLTVV.

The CDR3 coding sequence is TGTGCCAGCAGTGTAGGACAGGGGAGAGAGACCCAGTACTTC. Amino acids: CASSVGQGRETQYF. The V and J genes are TRBV25-1 and TRBJ2-5; the match to TRBD1 covers 9 bases. Germline V gives CDR1 MGHDK, CDR2 SYGVNS. V was pared by 4 bases and J by 4 bases, with 4 bases of the junction left unmatched. The length of the CDR3 is 14 residues.

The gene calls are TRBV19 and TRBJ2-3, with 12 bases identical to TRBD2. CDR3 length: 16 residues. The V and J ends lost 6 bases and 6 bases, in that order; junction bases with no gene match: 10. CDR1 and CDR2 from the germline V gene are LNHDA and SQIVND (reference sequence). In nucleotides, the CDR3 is TGTGCCAGTAGGCCACGACTAGCGGGAGATTCCGATACGCAGTATTTT. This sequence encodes CASRPRLAGDSDTQYF.

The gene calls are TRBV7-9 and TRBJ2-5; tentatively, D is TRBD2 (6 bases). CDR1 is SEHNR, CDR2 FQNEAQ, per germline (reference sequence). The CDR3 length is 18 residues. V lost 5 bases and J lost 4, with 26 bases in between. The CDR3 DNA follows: TGTGCCAGCAGCCCTGCCCGTGGCGGGACCGAGGAGGGAGAGACCCAGTACTTC. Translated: CASSPARGGTEEGETQYF. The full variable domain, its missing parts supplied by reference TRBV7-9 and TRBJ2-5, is DTGVSQNPRHKITKRGQNVTFRCDPISEHNRLYWYRQTLGQGPEFLTYFQNEAQLEKSRLLSDRFSAERPKGSFSTLEIQRTEQGDSAMYLCASSPARGGTEEGETQYFGPGTRLLVL.

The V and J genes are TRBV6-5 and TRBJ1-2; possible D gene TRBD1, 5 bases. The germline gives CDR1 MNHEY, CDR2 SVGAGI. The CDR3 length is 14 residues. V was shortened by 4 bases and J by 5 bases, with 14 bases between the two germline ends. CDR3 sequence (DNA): TGTGCCAGCAGTTCCTGGGGGTTAGGGTATGGCTACACCTTC. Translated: CASSSWGLGYGYTF.

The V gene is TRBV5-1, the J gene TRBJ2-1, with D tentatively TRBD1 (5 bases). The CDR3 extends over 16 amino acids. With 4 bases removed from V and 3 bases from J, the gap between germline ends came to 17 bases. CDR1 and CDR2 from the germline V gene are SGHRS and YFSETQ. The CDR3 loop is CASSGGGRQHYNEQFF. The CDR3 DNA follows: TGCGCCAGCAGCGGCGGCGGACGACAGCACTACAATGAGCAGTTCTTC.

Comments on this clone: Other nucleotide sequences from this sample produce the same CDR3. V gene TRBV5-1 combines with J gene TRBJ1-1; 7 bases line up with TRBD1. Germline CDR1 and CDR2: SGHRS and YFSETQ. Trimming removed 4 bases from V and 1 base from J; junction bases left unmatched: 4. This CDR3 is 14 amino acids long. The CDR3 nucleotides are TGCGCCAGCAGCCCTGACAGGGCGAACACTGAAGCTTTCTTT. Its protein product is CASSPDRANTEAFF. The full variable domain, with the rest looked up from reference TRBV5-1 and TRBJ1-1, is KAGVTQTPRYLIKTRGQQVTLSCSPISGHRSVSWYQQTPGQGLQFLFEYFSETQRNKGNFPGRFSGRQFSNSRSEMNVSTLELGDSALYLCASSPDRANTEAFFGQGTRLTVV.

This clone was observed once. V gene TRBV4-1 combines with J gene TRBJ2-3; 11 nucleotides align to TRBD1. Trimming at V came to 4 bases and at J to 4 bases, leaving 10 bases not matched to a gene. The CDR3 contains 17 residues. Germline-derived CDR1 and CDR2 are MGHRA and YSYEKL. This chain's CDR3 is CASSPLGRDRGADTQYF. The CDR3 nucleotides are TGCGCCAGCAGCCCCCTAGGGCGGGACAGGGGGGCAGATACGCAGTATTTT.

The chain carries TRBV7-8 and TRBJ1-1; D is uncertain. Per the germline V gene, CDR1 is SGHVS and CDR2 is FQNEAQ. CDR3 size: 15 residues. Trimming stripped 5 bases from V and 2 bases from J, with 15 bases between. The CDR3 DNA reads TGTGCCAGCAGCCCTTCCCGGGCCTTAAACACTGAAGCTTTCTTT. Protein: CASSPSRALNTEAFF.

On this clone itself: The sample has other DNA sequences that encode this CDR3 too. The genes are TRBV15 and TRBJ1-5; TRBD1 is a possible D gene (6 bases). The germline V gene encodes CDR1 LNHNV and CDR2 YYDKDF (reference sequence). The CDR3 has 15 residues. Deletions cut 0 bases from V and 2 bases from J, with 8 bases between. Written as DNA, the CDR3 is TGTGCCACCAGCAGAGAAGGGGGTGGCAATCAGCCCCAGCATTTT. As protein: CATSREGGGNQPQHF.

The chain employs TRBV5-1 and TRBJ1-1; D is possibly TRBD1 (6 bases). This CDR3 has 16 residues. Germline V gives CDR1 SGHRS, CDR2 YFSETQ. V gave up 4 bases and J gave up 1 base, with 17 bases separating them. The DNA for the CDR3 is TGCGCCAGCAGCCACCTAAAGGACAGCTCGAACACTGAAGCTTTCTTT. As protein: CASSHLKDSSNTEAFF.

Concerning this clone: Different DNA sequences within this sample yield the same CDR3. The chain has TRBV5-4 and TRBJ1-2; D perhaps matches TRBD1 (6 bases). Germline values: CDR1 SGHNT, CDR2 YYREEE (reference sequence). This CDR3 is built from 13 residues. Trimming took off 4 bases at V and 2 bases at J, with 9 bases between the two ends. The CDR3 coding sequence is TGTGCCAGCAGCCGGCAGGGGAACTATGGCTACACCTTC. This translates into CASSRQGNYGYTF.

CDR3 sequence reads: CASSLIGGGSYEQYF. DNA for the CDR3: TGCGCCAGCTCCCTGATTGGGGGCGGCTCCTACGAGCAGTACTTC. The gene calls are TRBV5-1 and TRBJ2-7, with D perhaps TRBD1 (6 bases). The length of the CDR3 is 15 residues. Looked up from germline, CDR1 is SGHRS and CDR2 is YFSETQ. V lost 7 bases and J lost 0, with 17 bases in between. The full variable domain, with the rest looked up from reference TRBV5-1 and TRBJ2-7, is KAGVTQTPRYLIKTRGQQVTLSCSPISGHRSVSWYQQTPGQGLQFLFEYFSETQRNKGNFPGRFSGRQFSNSRSEMNVSTLELGDSALYLCASSLIGGGSYEQYFGPGTRLTVT.

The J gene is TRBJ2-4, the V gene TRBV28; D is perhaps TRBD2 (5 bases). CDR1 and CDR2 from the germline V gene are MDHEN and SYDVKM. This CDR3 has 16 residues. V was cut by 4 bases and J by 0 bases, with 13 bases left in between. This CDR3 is CASSWGDLLAKNIQYF. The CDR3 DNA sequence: TGTGCCAGCAGTTGGGGAGACCTACTAGCCAAAAACATTCAGTACTTC.

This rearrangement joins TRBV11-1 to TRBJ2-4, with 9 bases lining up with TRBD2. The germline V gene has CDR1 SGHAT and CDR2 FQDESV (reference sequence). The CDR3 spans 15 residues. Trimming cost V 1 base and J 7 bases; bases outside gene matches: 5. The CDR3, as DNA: TGTGCCAGCAGCTTAGTGGCTAGCGGGAAGAACATTCAGTACTTC. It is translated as CASSLVASGKNIQYF.

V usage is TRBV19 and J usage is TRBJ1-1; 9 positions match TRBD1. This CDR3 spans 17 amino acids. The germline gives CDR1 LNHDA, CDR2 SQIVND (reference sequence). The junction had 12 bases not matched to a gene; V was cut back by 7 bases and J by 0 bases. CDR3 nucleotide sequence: TGTGCCAGTATAAGGGGACAGGGCAGTAACATGAACACTGAAGCTTTCTTT. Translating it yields CASIRGQGSNMNTEAFF.